This passage covers 22 T cell receptor beta chains from one sample sequenced in a study of OX40 agonist ivuxolimab in advanced cancers. The assay was immunoSEQ multiplex PCR, and TCRdb's table has in-frame clones only and misses some. The table lists roughly 56,000 clones, about 86% of them singletons. This material consisted of CD4+ or CD8+ T cells sorted from blood, taken in a trial of the OX40 agonist ivuxolimab. The source is an adult with an advanced solid tumor such as melanoma, head and neck, liver or kidney cancer.

This clone appeared once. The chain uses TRBV7-9 and TRBJ2-2; D call uncertain. Germline CDR1 and CDR2: SEHNR and FQNEAQ (reference sequence). CDR3 length equals 12 residues. Between the trimmed V and J ends, which lost 6 bases and 5 bases, there was a span of 7 bases. Written as DNA, the CDR3 is TGTGCCAGCAGGAGGAGTACCGGGGAGCTGTTTTTT. Its protein product is CASRRSTGELFF.

CDR3 nucleotide sequence: TGTGCCAGCAGCCACGGTGGGCCCCGAGGAAACATTCAGTACTTC. Encoded protein: CASSHGGPRGNIQYF. The V gene is TRBV7-8, the J gene TRBJ2-4, with D hard to call. The CDR3 spans 15 residues. Germline CDR1 reads SGHVS; CDR2 reads FQNEAQ. The ends were cut back, 5 bases at V and 6 bases at J, with 17 bases in the middle. Full variable domain (missing parts from reference TRBV7-8 and TRBJ2-4): GAGVSQSPRYKVAKRGQDVALRCDPISGHVSLFWYQQALGQGPEFLTYFQNEAQLDKSGLPSDRFFAERPEGSVSTLKIQRTQQEDSAVYLCASSHGGPRGNIQYFGAGTRLSVL.

The gene calls are TRBV19 and TRBJ2-5; D may correspond to TRBD1 or TRBD2 (5 bases each). The CDR3 is made up of 16 amino acids. Germline CDR1 is LNHDA and CDR2 is SQIVND (reference sequence). V dropped 1 base and J dropped 3 bases, with 15 bases sitting between them. CDR3 loop: CASSIGATRGEETQYF. The CDR3 DNA sequence: TGTGCCAGTAGTATAGGGGCGACCAGAGGGGAAGAGACCCAGTACTTC.

The chain joins TRBV28 to TRBJ2-7; the match to TRBD1 covers 7 bases. Germline CDR1 reads MDHEN; CDR2 reads SYDVKM. The CDR3 runs to 11 residues. The V and J ends lost 11 bases and 7 bases, in that order; junction bases with no gene match: 8. The CDR3 loop reads CAPEGAPEQYF. The CDR3 nucleotides are TGTGCCCCCGAGGGGGCTCCAGAGCAGTACTTC.

Note on this clone: Germline is not matched at one junction end, which may reflect a read error. CDR3: CASSLWRLAGGPGELLF. CDR3 bases: TGTGCCAGCAGTTTATGGAGACTAGCGGGAGGGCCCGGGGAGCTGCTTTTT. V is TRBV28 and J is TRBJ2-2, with 14 bases that match TRBD2. In germline, CDR1 is MDHEN, CDR2 SYDVKM. The CDR3 covers 17 residues.

This rearrangement joins TRBV6-1 to TRBJ2-1, with D unclear. Trimming shortened V by 4 bases and J by 6 bases, and 13 bases separated the two germline ends. The CDR3 runs 14 residues. CDR1 and CDR2 (germline): MNHNS, SASEGT. The CDR3 loop is CASSVEPGINEQFF. The CDR3 bases are TGTGCCAGCAGTGTAGAGCCTGGGATCAATGAGCAGTTCTTC.

The chain carries TRBV5-6 and TRBJ2-1, with D perhaps TRBD2 (5 bases). The CDR3 has 15 amino acids. Per the germline V gene, CDR1 is SGHDT and CDR2 is YYEEEE. The V end lost 4 bases, the J end lost 5 bases, and 16 bases lay between the germline ends. CDR3 DNA: TGTGCCAGCAGCGAGCTCGGCCGGGAAGACAATGAGCAGTTCTTC. This gives the protein CASSELGREDNEQFF. The whole variable domain, remainder taken from reference TRBV5-6 and TRBJ2-1, is DAGVTQSPTHLIKTRGQQVTLRCSPKSGHDTVSWYQQALGQGPQFIFQYYEEEERQRGNFPDRFSGHQFPNYSSELNVNALLLGDSALYLCASSELGREDNEQFFGPGTRLTVL.

The J gene is TRBJ1-5, the V gene TRBV27, with D uncertain. The germline V gene encodes CDR1 MNHEY and CDR2 SMNVEV (reference sequence). Trimming removed 7 bases at V and 0 bases at J, with 10 bases between. The CDR3 has 14 amino acids. The CDR3 DNA is TGTGCCAGCATGGGTAGTCATAGCAATCAGCCCCAGCATTTT. Translating it yields CASMGSHSNQPQHF.

V and J are TRBV14 and TRBJ1-2; D ambiguous. The CDR3 consists of 15 residues. The germline gives CDR1 SGHDN, CDR2 FVKESK. The ends were cut back, 0 bases at V and 4 bases at J, with 12 bases in the middle. CDR3 DNA: TGTGCCAGCAGCCAAGAAGTGCGGACCCTCTATGGCTACACCTTC. Its translation: CASSQEVRTLYGYTF.

The chain joins TRBV7-8 to TRBJ2-5, with 8 bases identical to TRBD1. Germline V gene data show CDR1 as SGHVS and CDR2 as FQNEAQ. The J segment lost 5 bases and the V segment lost 6 bases, leaving 11 bases of the junction unmatched. The CDR3 covers 15 residues. CDR3 DNA sequence: TGTGCCAGCAGAACCGCGACAGGGGCAAGGGAGACCCAGTACTTC. Protein sequence: CASRTATGARETQYF.

This clone has a single count. The chain uses TRBV10-2 and TRBJ2-1, with TRBD2 matching 12 bases. V lost 11 bases, J lost 9 bases, and 8 bases stayed unmatched. Per the germline V gene, CDR1 is WSHSY and CDR2 is SAAADI. The length of the CDR3 is 13 residues. The CDR3 sequence: CAGLLAGGTEQFF. In nucleotides, the CDR3 is TGCGCCGGACTTCTAGCGGGAGGGACTGAGCAGTTCTTC.

This clone was counted only a few times. The chain employs TRBV18 and TRBJ1-3; no clear D gene. The CDR3 is 14 residues long. Trimming took 10 bases from V and 0 from J, leaving 13 bases between them. Per the germline V gene, CDR1 is KGHSH and CDR2 is LQKENI. The CDR3 region is CATSGLSSGNTIYF. The DNA of the CDR3 is TGTGCCACCTCGGGGTTGAGCTCTGGAAACACCATATATTTT.

This chain links TRBV4-1 with TRBJ1-4, with 10 nucleotides matching TRBD1. V shed 0 bases and J 8 bases; nucleotides not matched to a gene: 6. This CDR3 contains 16 residues. Germline lookup yields CDR1 MGHRA and CDR2 YSYEKL. Here the CDR3 DNA reads TGCGCCAGCAGCCAAGACCCGGGACAGGGGAGAGAAAAACTGTTTTTT. Translated: CASSQDPGQGREKLFF.

This chain connects TRBV7-6 to TRBJ2-5; TRBD2 agrees at 8 bases. CDR1 is SGHVS, CDR2 FNYEAQ, per germline. V gave up 1 base and J gave up 5 bases; unmatched junction bases: 6. CDR3 length equals 15 residues. In nucleotides, the CDR3 is TGTGCCAGCAGCTTAGTAGGGACTAGTTGGGAGACCCAGTACTTC. It encodes CASSLVGTSWETQYF.

This clone was found once. This rearrangement joins TRBV7-9 to TRBJ2-3; D is possibly TRBD1 or TRBD2 (6 bases each). CDR3 length: 13 amino acids. Germline V lookup: CDR1 SEHNR, CDR2 FQNEAQ (reference sequence). Trimming took 4 bases from V and 4 from J, leaving 9 bases between them. The DNA for the CDR3 is TGTGCCAGCAGCTCCCGGGGGCCAGATACGCAGTATTTT. Translating it yields CASSSRGPDTQYF.

The CDR3 nucleotides are TGTGCCAGCAGTGGGGAACGTGCCTCCTACAATGAGCAGTTCTTC. Encoded protein: CASSGERASYNEQFF. The genes are TRBV2 and TRBJ2-1; D remains ambiguous. This CDR3 is built from 15 residues. Germline CDR1 SNHLY, CDR2 FYNNEI. The germline V and J ends were trimmed by 4 bases and 0 bases, with 10 bases remaining between them.

The chain employs TRBV5-5 and TRBJ2-7; D remains unclear. CDR3 size: 13 residues. The germline CDR1 and CDR2 sequences are SGHKS and YYEKEE (reference sequence). Trimming pared 0 bases from V and 5 bases from J, leaving 9 bases between. The CDR3 sequence is CASSLDIADEQYF. Written as DNA, the CDR3 is TGTGCCAGCAGCTTGGACATCGCGGACGAGCAGTACTTC.

V and J are TRBV6-6 and TRBJ1-1, with 9 bases aligning to TRBD1. The CDR3 sequence is 15 residues long. With 4 bases clipped from V and 5 bases from J, the junction kept 8 bases outside the gene matches. The germline V gene has CDR1 MNHNY and CDR2 SVGAGI (reference sequence). The CDR3 loop reads CASSSSAGQGTEAFF. Written as DNA, the CDR3 is TGTGCCAGCAGTTCCTCCGCGGGACAGGGTACTGAAGCTTTCTTT.

This clone was detected only once. V usage is TRBV10-2 and J usage is TRBJ2-2; TRBD2 is a possible D gene (5 bases). CDR3 length: 14 residues. CDR1 is WSHSY and CDR2 is SAAADI in the germline V gene. V was pared by 4 bases and J by 4 bases, with 10 bases between. The CDR3 region has the DNA TGCGCCAGCAGTGCAGGACTCACCACCGGGGAGCTGTTTTTT. Protein sequence: CASSAGLTTGELFF.

This clone has just one count. This rearrangement joins TRBV10-1 to TRBJ2-3; 9 bases line up with TRBD1. Unmatched junction bases numbered 7, after V lost 8 bases and J lost 1 base. There are 15 residues in the CDR3. Germline V gene sequence: CDR1 WNHNN, CDR2 SYGVQD (reference sequence). The CDR3 spells CASGGTGLGTDTQYF. The CDR3 nucleotides are TGCGCCAGCGGGGGGACAGGGTTGGGCACAGATACGCAGTATTTT.

CDR3 region: CASGTGAGRTYTF. The CDR3 DNA reads TGTGCCAGCGGTACCGGGGCGGGACGGACTTATACCTTC. The genes are TRBV6-5 and TRBJ1-2; possibly TRBD1 for D (5 bases). This CDR3 region has 13 residues. Germline assignment: CDR1 MNHEY and CDR2 SVGAGI. Trimming pared 8 bases from V and 14 bases from J, leaving 24 bases between.

This chain connects TRBV5-1 to TRBJ2-5; D uncertain. Matching the DNA end better, TRBJ2-7 makes the J call doubtful. Germline V lookup: CDR1 SGHRS, CDR2 YFSETQ. The CDR3 extends over 13 amino acids. The DNA of the CDR3 is TGCGCCAGCAGCCGTTCCCCTGACTACGAGCAGTACTTC. This gives the protein CASSRSPDYEQYF.